This TCR beta chain was documented in a study of CD8 T cells in ankylosing spondylitis. Study-wide points: Existing reports had already noted some motif variants in reactive arthritis synovial fluid and blood. Ankylosing spondylitis blood appeared to be characterized by a TCR beta motif of about 8 highly homologous variants.

Ten or more counts support this clonotype. What it recognizes is unknown. In TCRdb, the 5' RACE reads were re-called with MiXCR into one record per CDR3 protein. The sample holds 400,000 to 450,000 distinct CDR3 sequences; 17% are singletons and the top ten take 0.95% to 1.1%. The V segment lost 6 bases and the J segment 6 bases; nucleotides outside the gene matches: 10. The CDR3 loop spans 14 amino acids. CDR1 is MDHEN and CDR2 is SYDVKM in the germline V gene. The rearrangement links TRBV28 to TRBJ2-7; 8 nucleotides agree with TRBD2. The specimen was blood, either unsorted or a sorted T cell fraction (not recorded which). The sequence came from a male donor with ankylosing spondylitis. The CDR3 nucleotides are TGTGCCAGCAGGGGCCGGGGGGGCACTCCCGAGCAGTACTTC. Protein: CASRGRGGTPEQYF.